Each of the 21 T cell receptor beta chains below was sequenced from the same sample in a study of response to subunit inactivated influenza vaccine. One entry per CDR3 protein, called by TCRdb with MiXCR from the RT-PCR reads. The sample has about 500,000 distinct CDR3 sequences, approximately 15% seen once; the top ten hold less than 4%. This material consisted of CD4+ T cells sorted from PBMCs, taken roughly 24 months after vaccination. These receptors all come from a man aged 50-75 years who received an inactivated influenza vaccine.

This clonotype appeared a few times. The rearrangement uses TRBV10-3 and TRBJ1-5; 8 bases agree with TRBD1. This CDR3 has 15 amino acids. The germline CDR1 and CDR2 sequences are ENHRY and SYGVKD. J gave up 4 bases and V 6 bases, and 8 bases lay outside the gene matches. The chain's CDR3 is CAIRTGTGGNQPQHF. DNA of the CDR3: TGTGCCATCAGGACCGGGACAGGCGGGAATCAGCCCCAGCATTTT.

The chain uses TRBV20-1 and TRBJ2-2, with D perhaps matching TRBD1 or TRBD2 (5 bases each). The CDR3 is 16 residues long. Trimming cost V 0 bases and J 2 bases, with 13 bases left between them. The germline V gene encodes CDR1 DFQATT and CDR2 SNEGSKA (reference sequence). CDR3 sequence: CSARDGRQQNTGELFF. CDR3 sequence (DNA): TGCAGTGCTAGAGATGGGAGACAGCAAAACACCGGGGAGCTGTTTTTT.

The J gene is TRBJ2-7, the V gene TRBV18; D gene unclear. CDR3 length: 14 residues. CDR1 KGHSH and CDR2 LQKENI come from the germline V gene. The V gene lost 2 bases and the J gene lost 5 bases, with 13 bases spanning the gap. The CDR3 DNA follows: TGTGCCAGCTCACCAAGCAAGGGTCCCCACGAGCAGTACTTC. This codes for CASSPSKGPHEQYF.

This clonotype was observed a handful of times. V is TRBV10-3 and J is TRBJ1-3; maybe TRBD1 (5 bases). Germline CDR1 reads ENHRY; CDR2 reads SYGVKD. The germline V and J ends were trimmed by 6 bases and 0 bases, with 12 bases remaining between them. This CDR3 comprises 15 residues. The CDR3 here is CAIRKGPDSGNTIYF. As DNA, the CDR3 is TGTGCCATCAGGAAGGGGCCTGACTCTGGAAACACCATATATTTT.

The chain carries TRBV11-2 and TRBJ2-7; TRBD1 agrees at 8 bases. V gave up 5 bases and J gave up 9 bases; unmatched junction bases: 12. In germline, CDR1 is SGHAT, CDR2 FQNNGV. CDR3 size: 14 residues. CDR3 coding DNA: TGTGCCAGCAGCCTTCGGGACAGGAATTCCGGGCAGTACTTC. Its translation is CASSLRDRNSGQYF.

The CDR3 region is CSAREGHSYNEQFF. The DNA for the CDR3 is TGCAGTGCTAGAGAGGGTCACTCCTACAATGAGCAGTTCTTC. This rearrangement joins TRBV20-1 to TRBJ2-1; no reliable D call. The CDR3 is 14 residues long. Germline V CDR1 and CDR2: DFQATT, SNEGSKA (reference sequence). V was trimmed by 0 bases and J by 0 bases, leaving 6 bases between them.

The V call is TRBV29-1, the J call TRBJ1-2; D possibly corresponds to TRBD1 (5 bases). V lost 5 bases, J lost 2 bases, and 12 bases lay in between. In germline, CDR1 is SQVTM, CDR2 ANQGSEA. The CDR3 is made up of 13 amino acids. The CDR3 coding sequence is TGCAGCGTTAGAGCCGGGGGAAACTATGGCTACACCTTC. Translation: CSVRAGGNYGYTF.

The rearrangement uses TRBV5-1 and TRBJ2-7; perhaps TRBD2 as D (5 bases). CDR3 length: 15 residues. V was pared by 0 bases and J by 5 bases, with 15 bases between. Per germline, CDR1 SGHRS and CDR2 YFSETQ. The CDR3 nucleotides read TGCGCCAGCAGCTTGGTCCCGGGGTTCGTCGACGAGCAGTACTTC. It is translated as CASSLVPGFVDEQYF.

This chain joins TRBV4-2 and TRBJ2-3, with 11 bases identical to TRBD2. V was clipped by 0 bases and J by 4 bases; unmatched bases: 6. Germline CDR1 is LGHNA and CDR2 is YNFKEQ. The CDR3 has 17 amino acids. DNA for the CDR3: TGTGCCAGCAGCCAAGATCGGCTAGCGGGAGGATCAGATACGCAGTATTTT. It specifies CASSQDRLAGGSDTQYF.

Worth noting for this clonotype: A read error may explain this, as a much larger clone is one base away. V usage is TRBV5-1 and J usage is TRBJ2-1, with 10 nucleotides matching TRBD2. The CDR3 has 15 residues. CDR1 and CDR2 from the germline V gene are SGHRS and YFSETQ. The CDR3 sequence is CASGLVLAGYNEQFF. CDR3 bases: TGCGCCAGCGGCTTGGTACTAGCGGGATACAATGAGCAGTTCTTC. Looking up the rest from reference TRBV5-1 and TRBJ2-1 gives the full variable domain: KAGVTQTPRYLIKTRGQQVTLSCSPISGHRSVSWYQQTPGQGLQFLFEYFSETQRNKGNFPGRFSGRQFSNSRSEMNVSTLELGDSALYLCASGLVLAGYNEQFFGPGTRLTVL.

The chain combines TRBV20-1 with TRBJ1-2, with 7 bases identical to TRBD1. Trimming at V came to 6 bases and at J to 4 bases, leaving 5 bases not matched to a gene. The V gene's germline CDR1 is DFQATT and CDR2 SNEGSKA (reference sequence). The CDR3 spans 12 residues. CDR3 in amino acids: CSAYRGGYGYTF. The CDR3 DNA follows: TGCAGTGCATACAGGGGCGGCTATGGCTACACCTTC.

V usage is TRBV11-1 and J usage is TRBJ2-2; D call uncertain. Trimming left V 4 bases short and J 7 bases short, with 25 bases between. The CDR3 is made up of 18 amino acids. Germline CDR1 reads SGHAT; CDR2 reads FQDESV (reference sequence). CDR3 sequence (DNA): TGTGCCAGCAGCTCCCAGAAAAGGGTTCTGGTTTCTGGCGGGGAGCTGTTTTTT. It specifies CASSSQKRVLVSGGELFF.

V is TRBV20-1 and J is TRBJ2-2; TRBD2 matches 14 bases. The CDR3 has 16 residues. In germline, CDR1 is DFQATT, CDR2 SNEGSKA (reference sequence). The trim removed 5 bases at V and 7 bases at J, leaving 9 bases unmatched. Here the CDR3 reads CSALGLAGEVSGELFF. CDR3 coding DNA: TGCAGTGCTTTGGGACTAGCGGGGGAGGTTAGCGGGGAGCTGTTTTTT.

This sequence joins TRBV4-1 and TRBJ2-5; 14 bases fit TRBD2. V trimming: 0 bases; J trimming: 5 bases; junction bases outside the gene matches: 2. Germline CDR1 and CDR2: MGHRA and YSYEKL. CDR3 length: 16 residues. CDR3 sequence reads: CASSQEGLAGEETQYF. CDR3 nucleotide sequence: TGCGCCAGCAGCCAAGAGGGACTAGCGGGGGAGGAGACCCAGTACTTC.

The rearrangement joins TRBV6-5 to TRBJ1-2, with 7 bases lining up with TRBD1. Per the germline V gene, CDR1 is MNHEY and CDR2 is SVGAGI. J was trimmed by 1 base and V by 4 bases; bases with no gene match: 6. The CDR3 covers 15 residues. CDR3 coding DNA: TGTGCCAGCAGTTGGTCAGGGGGAAATAACTATGGCTACACCTTC. This encodes CASSWSGGNNYGYTF.

CDR3 nucleotides: TGTGCCAGCAGCTTAGGGGCAGGGAGGAACATTCAGTACTTC. Its protein is CASSLGAGRNIQYF. The chain recombines TRBV7-2 with TRBJ2-4, with D perhaps TRBD2 (6 bases). The CDR3 totals 14 residues. V lost 1 base, J lost 7 bases, and 11 bases lay in between. Germline V gene data show CDR1 as SGHTA and CDR2 as FQGNSA.

The V gene is TRBV24-1, the J gene TRBJ2-5; D gene unclear. Trimming left V 2 bases short and J 9 bases short, with 15 bases between. Germline lookup yields CDR1 KGHDR and CDR2 SFDVKD. The CDR3 covers 14 residues. The CDR3 sequence: CATSDSLQTVAQYF. CDR3 bases: TGTGCCACCAGTGATTCGCTACAGACGGTGGCCCAGTACTTC.

This clonotype has a handful of counts. The chain has TRBV4-1 and TRBJ2-3, with D tentatively TRBD2 (5 bases). Germline assignment: CDR1 MGHRA and CDR2 YSYEKL. Deletions cut 6 bases from V and 2 bases from J, with 21 bases between. The CDR3 contains 17 residues. CDR3 sequence: CASRQTGNPYPTDTQYF. The CDR3 DNA is TGCGCCAGCAGGCAAACGGGAAACCCTTACCCCACAGATACGCAGTATTTT.

This clonotype occurred many times. The chain combines TRBV5-1 with TRBJ2-7, with D possibly being TRBD1 (6 bases). Germline assignment: CDR1 SGHRS and CDR2 YFSETQ. The length of the CDR3 is 16 residues. Trimming pared 0 bases from V and 5 bases from J, leaving 18 bases between. The CDR3 nucleotides are TGCGCCAGCAGCTTGGGTTCGGGACACAATCCCCACGAGCAGTACTTC. It yields the protein CASSLGSGHNPHEQYF.

This clonotype was seen a handful of times. This chain joins TRBV10-2 and TRBJ1-5, with D unresolved. CDR3 size: 12 residues. The V gene's germline CDR1 is WSHSY and CDR2 SAAADI. V was clipped by 2 bases and J by 9 bases, with 8 bases between them. Here the CDR3 DNA reads TGCGCCAGCAGTGAGAATTCGGGGCCCCAGCATTTT. This codes for CASSENSGPQHF.

This clonotype was recorded a few times. The chain uses TRBV27 and TRBJ1-2; 11 positions match TRBD1. The CDR3 consists of 16 residues. Per the germline V gene, CDR1 is MNHEY and CDR2 is SMNVEV (reference sequence). The junction had 4 bases not matched to a gene; V was cut back by 0 bases and J by 4 bases. The CDR3 sequence: CASSLSGTGGLYGYTF. Here the CDR3 DNA reads TGTGCCAGCAGTTTATCTGGGACAGGGGGACTCTATGGCTACACCTTC.